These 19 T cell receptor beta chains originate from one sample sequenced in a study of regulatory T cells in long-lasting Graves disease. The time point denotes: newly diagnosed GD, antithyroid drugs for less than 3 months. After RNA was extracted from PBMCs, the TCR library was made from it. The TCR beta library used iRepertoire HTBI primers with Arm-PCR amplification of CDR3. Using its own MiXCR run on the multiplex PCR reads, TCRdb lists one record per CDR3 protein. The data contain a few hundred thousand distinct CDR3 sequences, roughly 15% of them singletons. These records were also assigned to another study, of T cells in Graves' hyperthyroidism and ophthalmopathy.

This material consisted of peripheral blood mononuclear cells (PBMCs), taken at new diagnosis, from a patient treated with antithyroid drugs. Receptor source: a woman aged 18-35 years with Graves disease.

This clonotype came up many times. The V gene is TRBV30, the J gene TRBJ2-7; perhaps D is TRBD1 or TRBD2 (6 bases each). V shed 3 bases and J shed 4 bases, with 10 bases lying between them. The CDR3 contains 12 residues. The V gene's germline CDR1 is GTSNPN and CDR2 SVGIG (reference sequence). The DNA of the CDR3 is TGTGCCTGGAGCAGGGGAGGATACGAGCAGTACTTC. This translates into CAWSRGGYEQYF.

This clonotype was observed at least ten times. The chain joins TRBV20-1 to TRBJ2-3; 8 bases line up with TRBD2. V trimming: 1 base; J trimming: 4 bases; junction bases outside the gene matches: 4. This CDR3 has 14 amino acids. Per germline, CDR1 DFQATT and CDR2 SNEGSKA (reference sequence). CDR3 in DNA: TGCAGTGCTAGAGCCGGGAGGGCTGCAGATACGCAGTATTTT. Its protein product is CSARAGRAADTQYF.

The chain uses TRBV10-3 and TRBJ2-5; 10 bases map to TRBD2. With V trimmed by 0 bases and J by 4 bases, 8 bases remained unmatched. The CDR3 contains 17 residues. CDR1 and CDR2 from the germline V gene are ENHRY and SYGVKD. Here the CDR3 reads CAISESLAGVRRETQYF. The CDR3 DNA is TGTGCCATCAGTGAGTCCCTAGCGGGAGTTAGAAGAGAGACCCAGTACTTC.

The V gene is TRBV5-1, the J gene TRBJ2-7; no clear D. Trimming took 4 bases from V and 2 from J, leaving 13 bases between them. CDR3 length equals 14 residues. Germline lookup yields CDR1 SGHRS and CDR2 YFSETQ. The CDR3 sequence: CASSLSYTPYEQYF. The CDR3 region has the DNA TGCGCCAGCAGCCTAAGTTATACCCCCTACGAGCAGTACTTC.

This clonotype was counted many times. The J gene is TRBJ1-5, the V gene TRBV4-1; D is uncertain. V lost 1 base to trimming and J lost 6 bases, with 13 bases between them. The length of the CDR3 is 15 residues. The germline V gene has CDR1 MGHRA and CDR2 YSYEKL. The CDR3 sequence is CASSQGAIVSQPQHF. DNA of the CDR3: TGCGCCAGCAGCCAAGGGGCGATAGTTAGTCAGCCCCAGCATTTT.

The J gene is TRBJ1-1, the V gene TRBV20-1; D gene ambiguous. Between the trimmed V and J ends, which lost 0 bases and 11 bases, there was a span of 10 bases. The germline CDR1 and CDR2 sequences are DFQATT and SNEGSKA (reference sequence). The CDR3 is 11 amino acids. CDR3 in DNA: TGCAGTGCTAGAGATCCCCCGTGGGCTTTCTTT. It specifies CSARDPPWAFF.

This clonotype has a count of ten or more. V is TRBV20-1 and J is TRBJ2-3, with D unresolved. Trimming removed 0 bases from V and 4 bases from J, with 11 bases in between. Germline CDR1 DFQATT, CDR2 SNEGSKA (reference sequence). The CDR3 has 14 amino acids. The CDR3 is CSARDLGGADTQYF. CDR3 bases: TGCAGTGCTAGAGATCTGGGTGGGGCAGATACGCAGTATTTT.

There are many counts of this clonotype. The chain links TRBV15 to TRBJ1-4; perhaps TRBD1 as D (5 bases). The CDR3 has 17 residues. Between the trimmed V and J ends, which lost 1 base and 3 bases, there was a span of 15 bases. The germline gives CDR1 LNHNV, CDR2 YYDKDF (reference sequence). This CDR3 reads CATSRGVQAGPNEKLFF. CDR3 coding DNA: TGTGCCACCAGCAGAGGAGTTCAGGCAGGGCCTAATGAAAAACTGTTTTTT.

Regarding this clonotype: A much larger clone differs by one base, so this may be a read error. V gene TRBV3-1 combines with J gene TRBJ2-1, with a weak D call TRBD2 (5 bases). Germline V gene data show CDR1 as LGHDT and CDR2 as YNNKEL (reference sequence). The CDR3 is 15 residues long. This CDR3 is CASGQASRSYNEQFF. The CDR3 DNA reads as TGTGCCAGCGGCCAAGCTAGCCGCTCCTACAATGAGCAGTTCTTC.

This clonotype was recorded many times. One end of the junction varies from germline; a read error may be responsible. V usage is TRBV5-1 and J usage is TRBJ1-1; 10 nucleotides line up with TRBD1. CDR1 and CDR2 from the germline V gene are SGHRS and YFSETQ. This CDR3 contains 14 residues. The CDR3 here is CASSSGTGDTEAFF. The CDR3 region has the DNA TGCGCCAGCAGCTCCGGGACAGGGGACACTGAAGCCTTCTTT.

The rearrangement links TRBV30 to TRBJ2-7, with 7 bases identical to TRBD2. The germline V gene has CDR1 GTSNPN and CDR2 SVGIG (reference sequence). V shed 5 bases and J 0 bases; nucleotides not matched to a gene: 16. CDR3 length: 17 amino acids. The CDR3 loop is CAWGFSGTSSISYEQYF. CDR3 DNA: TGTGCCTGGGGTTTCAGCGGGACTTCTAGCATCTCCTACGAGCAGTACTTC.

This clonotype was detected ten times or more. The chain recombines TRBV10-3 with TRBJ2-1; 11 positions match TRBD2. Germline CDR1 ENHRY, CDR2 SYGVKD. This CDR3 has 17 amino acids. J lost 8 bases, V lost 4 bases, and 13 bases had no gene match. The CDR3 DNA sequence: TGTGCCATCAGTGGTTCTTCGTCCACTAGCGGGGGCCATGAGCAGTTCTTC. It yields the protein CAISGSSSTSGGHEQFF.

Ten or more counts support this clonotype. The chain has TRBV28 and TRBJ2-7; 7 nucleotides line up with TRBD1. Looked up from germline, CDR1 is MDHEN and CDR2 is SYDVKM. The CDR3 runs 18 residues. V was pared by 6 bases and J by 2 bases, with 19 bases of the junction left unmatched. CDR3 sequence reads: CASSHTPTDRVGTYEQYF. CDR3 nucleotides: TGTGCCAGCAGCCATACACCTACCGACAGGGTCGGCACCTACGAGCAGTACTTC.

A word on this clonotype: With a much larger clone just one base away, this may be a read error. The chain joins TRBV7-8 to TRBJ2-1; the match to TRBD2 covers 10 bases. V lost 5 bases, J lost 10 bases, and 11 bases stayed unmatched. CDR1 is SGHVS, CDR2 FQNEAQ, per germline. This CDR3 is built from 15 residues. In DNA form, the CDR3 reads TGTGCCAGCAGCAGGGGACCAGCGGGGGGGCGCGAGCAGTTCTTC. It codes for CASSRGPAGGREQFF.

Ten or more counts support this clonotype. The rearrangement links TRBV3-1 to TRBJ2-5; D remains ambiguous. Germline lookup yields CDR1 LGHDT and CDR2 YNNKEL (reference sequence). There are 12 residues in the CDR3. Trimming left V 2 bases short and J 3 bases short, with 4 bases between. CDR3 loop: CASSQTKETQYF. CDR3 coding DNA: TGTGCCAGCAGCCAAACAAAAGAGACCCAGTACTTC.

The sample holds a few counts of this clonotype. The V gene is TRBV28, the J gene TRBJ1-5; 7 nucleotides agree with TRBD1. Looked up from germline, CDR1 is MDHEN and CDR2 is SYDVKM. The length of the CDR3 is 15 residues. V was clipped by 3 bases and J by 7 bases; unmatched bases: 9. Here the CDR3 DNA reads TGTGCCAGCAGTTTTGGATTCAGGGGGGAGCAGCCCCAGCATTTT. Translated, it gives CASSFGFRGEQPQHF.

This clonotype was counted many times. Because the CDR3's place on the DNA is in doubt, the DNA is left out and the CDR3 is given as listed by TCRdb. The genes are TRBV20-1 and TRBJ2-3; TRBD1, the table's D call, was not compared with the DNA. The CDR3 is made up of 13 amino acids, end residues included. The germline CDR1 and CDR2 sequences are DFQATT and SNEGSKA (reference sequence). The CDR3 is CSASVLVADTQYF.

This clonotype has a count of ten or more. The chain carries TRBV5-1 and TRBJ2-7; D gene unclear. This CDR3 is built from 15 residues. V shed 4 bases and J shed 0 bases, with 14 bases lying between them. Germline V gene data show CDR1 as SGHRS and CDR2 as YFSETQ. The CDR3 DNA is TGCGCCAGCAGCCCCGACATCCAAAGCTCCTACGAGCAGTACTTC. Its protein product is CASSPDIQSSYEQYF. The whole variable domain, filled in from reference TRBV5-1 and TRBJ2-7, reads KAGVTQTPRYLIKTRGQQVTLSCSPISGHRSVSWYQQTPGQGLQFLFEYFSETQRNKGNFPGRFSGRQFSNSRSEMNVSTLELGDSALYLCASSPDIQSSYEQYFGPGTRLTVT.

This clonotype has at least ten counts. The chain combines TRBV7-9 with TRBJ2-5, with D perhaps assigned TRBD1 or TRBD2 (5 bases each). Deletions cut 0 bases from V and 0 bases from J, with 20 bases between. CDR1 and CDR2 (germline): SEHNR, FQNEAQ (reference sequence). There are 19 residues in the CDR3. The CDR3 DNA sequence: TGTGCCAGCAGCTTAGCGCAAGGGGTCGGGACCACGTACCAAGAGACCCAGTACTTC. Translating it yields CASSLAQGVGTTYQETQYF. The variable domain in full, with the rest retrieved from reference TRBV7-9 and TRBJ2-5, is DTGVSQNPRHKITKRGQNVTFRCDPISEHNRLYWYRQTLGQGPEFLTYFQNEAQLEKSRLLSDRFSAERPKGSFSTLEIQRTEQGDSAMYLCASSLAQGVGTTYQETQYFGPGTRLLVL.